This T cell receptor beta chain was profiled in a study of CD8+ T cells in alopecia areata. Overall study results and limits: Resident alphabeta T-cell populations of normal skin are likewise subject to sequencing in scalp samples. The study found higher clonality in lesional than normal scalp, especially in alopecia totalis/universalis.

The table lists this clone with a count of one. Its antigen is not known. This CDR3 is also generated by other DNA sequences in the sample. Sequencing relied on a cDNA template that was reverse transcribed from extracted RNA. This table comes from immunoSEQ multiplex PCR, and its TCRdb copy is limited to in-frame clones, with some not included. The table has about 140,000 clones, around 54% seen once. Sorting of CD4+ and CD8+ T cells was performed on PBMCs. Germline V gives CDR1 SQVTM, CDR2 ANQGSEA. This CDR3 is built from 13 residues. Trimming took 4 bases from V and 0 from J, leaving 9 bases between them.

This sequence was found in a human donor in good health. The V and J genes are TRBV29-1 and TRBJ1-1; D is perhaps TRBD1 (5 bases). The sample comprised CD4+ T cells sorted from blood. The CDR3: CSVGGRLNTEAFF. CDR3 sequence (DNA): TGCAGCGTTGGGGGCAGGCTGAACACTGAAGCTTTCTTT.